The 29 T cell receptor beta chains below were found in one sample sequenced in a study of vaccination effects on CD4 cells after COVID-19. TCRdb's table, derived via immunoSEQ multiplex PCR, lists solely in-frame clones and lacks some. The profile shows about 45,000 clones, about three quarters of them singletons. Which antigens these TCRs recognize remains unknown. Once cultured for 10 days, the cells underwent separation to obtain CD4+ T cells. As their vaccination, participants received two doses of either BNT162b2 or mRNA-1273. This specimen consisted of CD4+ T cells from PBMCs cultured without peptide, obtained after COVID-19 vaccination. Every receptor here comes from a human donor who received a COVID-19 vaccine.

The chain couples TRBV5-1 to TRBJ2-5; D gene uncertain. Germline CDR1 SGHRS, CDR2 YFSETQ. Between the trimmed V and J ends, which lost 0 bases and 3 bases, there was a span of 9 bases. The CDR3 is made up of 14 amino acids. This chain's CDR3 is CASSLGVGEETQYF. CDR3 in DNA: TGCGCCAGCAGCTTGGGAGTAGGCGAAGAGACCCAGTACTTC. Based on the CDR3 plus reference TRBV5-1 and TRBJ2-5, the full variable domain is KAGVTQTPRYLIKTRGQQVTLSCSPISGHRSVSWYQQTPGQGLQFLFEYFSETQRNKGNFPGRFSGRQFSNSRSEMNVSTLELGDSALYLCASSLGVGEETQYFGPGTRLLVL.

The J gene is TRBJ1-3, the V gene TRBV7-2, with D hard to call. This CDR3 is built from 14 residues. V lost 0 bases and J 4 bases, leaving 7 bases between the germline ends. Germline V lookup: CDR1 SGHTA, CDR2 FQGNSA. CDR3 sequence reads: CASSLAGHGNTIYF. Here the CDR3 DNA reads TGTGCCAGCAGCTTAGCGGGTCACGGAAACACCATATATTTT.

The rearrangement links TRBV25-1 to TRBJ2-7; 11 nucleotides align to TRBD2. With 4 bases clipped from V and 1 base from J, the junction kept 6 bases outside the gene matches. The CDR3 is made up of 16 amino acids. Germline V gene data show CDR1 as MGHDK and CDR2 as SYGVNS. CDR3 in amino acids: CASSALAGGSSYEQYF. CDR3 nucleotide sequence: TGTGCCAGCAGTGCCTTAGCGGGGGGGTCGTCCTACGAGCAGTACTTC.

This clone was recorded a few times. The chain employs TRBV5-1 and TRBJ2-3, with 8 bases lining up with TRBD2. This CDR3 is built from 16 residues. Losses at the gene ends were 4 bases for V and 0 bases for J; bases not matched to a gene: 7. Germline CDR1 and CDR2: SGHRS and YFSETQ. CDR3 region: CASSTGTSTSTDTQYF. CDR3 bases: TGCGCCAGCAGCACCGGGACTAGTACTAGCACAGATACGCAGTATTTT.

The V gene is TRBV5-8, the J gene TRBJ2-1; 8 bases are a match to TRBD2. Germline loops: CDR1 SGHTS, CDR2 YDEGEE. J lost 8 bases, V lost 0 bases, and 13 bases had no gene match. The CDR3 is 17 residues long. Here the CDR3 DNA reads TGTGCCAGCAGCTTGGGACGGGAGGGCGCCTCTCGCGATGAGCAGTTCTTC. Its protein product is CASSLGREGASRDEQFF.

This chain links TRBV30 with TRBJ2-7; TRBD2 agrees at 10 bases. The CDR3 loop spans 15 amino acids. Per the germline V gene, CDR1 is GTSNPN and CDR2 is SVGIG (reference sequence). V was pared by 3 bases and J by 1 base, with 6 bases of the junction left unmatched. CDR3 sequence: CAWSPSGGFSYEQYF. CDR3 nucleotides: TGTGCCTGGAGCCCTAGCGGGGGTTTTTCCTACGAGCAGTACTTC.

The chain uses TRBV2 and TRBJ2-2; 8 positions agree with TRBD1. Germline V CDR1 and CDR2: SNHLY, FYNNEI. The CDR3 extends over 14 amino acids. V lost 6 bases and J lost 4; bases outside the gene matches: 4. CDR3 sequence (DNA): TGTGCCAGCAGCTGGACAGGGCCCACCGGGGAGCTGTTTTTT. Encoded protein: CASSWTGPTGELFF.

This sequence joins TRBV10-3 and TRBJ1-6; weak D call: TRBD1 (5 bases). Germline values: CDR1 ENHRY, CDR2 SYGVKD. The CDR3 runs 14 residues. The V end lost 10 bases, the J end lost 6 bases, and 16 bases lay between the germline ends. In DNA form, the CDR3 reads TGTGCCAGCAGGGTCGACGGGGTTAATTCACCCCTCCACTTT. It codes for CASRVDGVNSPLHF.

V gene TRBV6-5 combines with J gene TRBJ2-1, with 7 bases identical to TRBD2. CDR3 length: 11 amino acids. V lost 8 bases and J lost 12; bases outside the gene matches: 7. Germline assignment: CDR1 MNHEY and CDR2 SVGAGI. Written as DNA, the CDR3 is TGTGCCAGCTCCCGCGGGGGTGGGCAGTTCTTC. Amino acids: CASSRGGGQFF.

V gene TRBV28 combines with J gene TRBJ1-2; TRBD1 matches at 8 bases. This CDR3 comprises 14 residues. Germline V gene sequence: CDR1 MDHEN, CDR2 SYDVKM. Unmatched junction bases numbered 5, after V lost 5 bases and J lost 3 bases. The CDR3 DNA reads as TGTGCCAGCAGTAGGACAGGGATGCACTATGGCTACACCTTC. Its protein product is CASSRTGMHYGYTF.

The CDR3 region has the DNA TGTGCCAGCAGCCACAGGGCCTCGAACACCGGGGAGCTGTTTTTT. It is translated as CASSHRASNTGELFF. The V gene is TRBV11-3, the J gene TRBJ2-2, with D possibly being TRBD1 (6 bases). The CDR3 is made up of 15 amino acids. Germline V CDR1 and CDR2: SGHNT, YENEEA. The V end was cut by 5 bases, the J end by 0 bases, with 10 bases between.

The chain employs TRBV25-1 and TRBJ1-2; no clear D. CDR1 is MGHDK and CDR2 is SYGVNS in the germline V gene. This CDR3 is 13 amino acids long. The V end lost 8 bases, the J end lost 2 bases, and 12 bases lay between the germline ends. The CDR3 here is CASSPRVNYGYTF. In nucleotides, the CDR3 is TGTGCCAGCTCCCCGAGGGTAAACTATGGCTACACCTTC.

CDR3 in DNA: TGCGCCAGCAGCCAAGCGAATAGCGGGAACTACAATGAGCAGTTCTTC. Protein: CASSQANSGNYNEQFF. V usage is TRBV4-1 and J usage is TRBJ2-1, with TRBD2 matching 8 bases. The germline V gene encodes CDR1 MGHRA and CDR2 YSYEKL. CDR3 length: 16 amino acids. The V segment lost 1 base and the J segment 3 bases; nucleotides outside the gene matches: 5.

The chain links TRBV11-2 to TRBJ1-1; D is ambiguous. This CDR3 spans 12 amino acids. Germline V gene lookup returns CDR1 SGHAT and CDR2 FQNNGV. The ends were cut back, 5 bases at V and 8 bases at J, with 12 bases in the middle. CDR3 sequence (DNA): TGTGCCAGCAGCCCGCATGGCACCGAAGCTTTCTTT. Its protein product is CASSPHGTEAFF.

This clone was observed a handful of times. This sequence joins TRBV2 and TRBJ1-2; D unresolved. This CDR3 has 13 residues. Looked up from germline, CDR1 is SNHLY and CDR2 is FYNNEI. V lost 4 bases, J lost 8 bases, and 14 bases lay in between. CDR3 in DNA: TGTGCCAGCAGTGTGCGCCCGCTGGAAGGCTACACCTTC. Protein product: CASSVRPLEGYTF. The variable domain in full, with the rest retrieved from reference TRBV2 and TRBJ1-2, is EPEVTQTPSHQVTQMGQEVILRCVPISNHLYFYWYRQILGQKVEFLVSFYNNEISEKSEIFDDQFSVERPDGSNFTLKIRSTKLEDSAMYFCASSVRPLEGYTFGSGTRLTVV.

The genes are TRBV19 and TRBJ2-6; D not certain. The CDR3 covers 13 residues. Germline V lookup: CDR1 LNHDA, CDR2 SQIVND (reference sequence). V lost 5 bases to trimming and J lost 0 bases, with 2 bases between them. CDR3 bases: TGTGCCAGTAGTTCCTCTGGGGCCAACGTCCTGACTTTC. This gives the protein CASSSSGANVLTF.

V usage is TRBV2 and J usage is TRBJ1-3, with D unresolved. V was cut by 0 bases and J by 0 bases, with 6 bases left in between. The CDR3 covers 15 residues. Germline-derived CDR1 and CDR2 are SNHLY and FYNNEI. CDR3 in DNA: TGTGCCAGCAGTGAAGCAGGGAACTCTGGAAACACCATATATTTT. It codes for CASSEAGNSGNTIYF.

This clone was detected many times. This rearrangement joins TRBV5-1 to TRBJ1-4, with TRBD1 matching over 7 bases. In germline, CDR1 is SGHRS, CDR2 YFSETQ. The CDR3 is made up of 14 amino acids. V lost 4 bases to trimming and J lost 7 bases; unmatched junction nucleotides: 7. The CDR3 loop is CASSDGTVGEKLFF. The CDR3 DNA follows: TGCGCCAGCAGCGACGGGACAGTTGGTGAAAAACTGTTTTTT.

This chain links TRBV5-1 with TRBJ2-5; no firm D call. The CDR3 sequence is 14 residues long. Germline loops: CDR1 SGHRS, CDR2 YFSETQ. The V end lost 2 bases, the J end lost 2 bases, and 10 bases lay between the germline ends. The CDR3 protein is CASSFITGQETQYF. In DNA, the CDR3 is TGCGCCAGCAGCTTTATCACGGGTCAAGAGACCCAGTACTTC.

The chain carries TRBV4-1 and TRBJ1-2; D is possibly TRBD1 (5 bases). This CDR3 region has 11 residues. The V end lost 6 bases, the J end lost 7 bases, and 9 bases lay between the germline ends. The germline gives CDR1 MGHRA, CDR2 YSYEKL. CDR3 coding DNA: TGCGCCAGCAGAGGAGGGGTTGGCTACACCTTC. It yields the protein CASRGGVGYTF.

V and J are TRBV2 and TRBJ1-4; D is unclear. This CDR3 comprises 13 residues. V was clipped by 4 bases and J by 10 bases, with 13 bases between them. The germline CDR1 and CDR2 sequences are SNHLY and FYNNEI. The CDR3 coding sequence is TGTGCCAGCAGTGTAGGCCCTCTCGGAAAACTGTTTTTT. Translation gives CASSVGPLGKLFF.

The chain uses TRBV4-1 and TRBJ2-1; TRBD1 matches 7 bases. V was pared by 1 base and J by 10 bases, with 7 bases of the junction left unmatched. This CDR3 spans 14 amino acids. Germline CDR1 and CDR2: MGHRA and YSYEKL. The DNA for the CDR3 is TGCGCCAGCAGCCAAGGCCAGGACAGGCAAGAGCAGTTCTTC. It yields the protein CASSQGQDRQEQFF.

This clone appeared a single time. The CDR3 here is CASSPPGQVLYGYTF. The CDR3 coding sequence is TGTGCCAGCAGTCCCCCGGGACAGGTACTCTATGGCTACACCTTC. The chain links TRBV7-2 to TRBJ1-2, with TRBD1 identical over 8 bases. The CDR3 contains 15 residues. The germline gives CDR1 SGHTA, CDR2 FQGNSA. V lost 6 bases, J lost 4 bases, and 10 bases stayed unmatched.

This CDR3 is CASSLETGSNTGELFF. The CDR3 DNA reads TGTGCCAGCAGCTTAGAGACAGGGTCGAACACCGGGGAGCTGTTTTTT. The chain links TRBV7-8 to TRBJ2-2; 7 nucleotides match TRBD1. The CDR3 is made up of 16 amino acids. Germline trimming cut 1 base from V and 0 bases from J; bases unmatched to any gene: 2. In germline, CDR1 is SGHVS, CDR2 FQNEAQ.

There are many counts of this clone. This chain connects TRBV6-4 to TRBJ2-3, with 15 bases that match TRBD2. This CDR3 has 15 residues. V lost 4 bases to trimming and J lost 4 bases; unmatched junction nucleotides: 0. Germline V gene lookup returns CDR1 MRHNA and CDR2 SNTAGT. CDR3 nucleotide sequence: TGTGCCAGCAGTGGGACTAGCGGGGGGGCAGATACGCAGTATTTT. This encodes CASSGTSGGADTQYF.

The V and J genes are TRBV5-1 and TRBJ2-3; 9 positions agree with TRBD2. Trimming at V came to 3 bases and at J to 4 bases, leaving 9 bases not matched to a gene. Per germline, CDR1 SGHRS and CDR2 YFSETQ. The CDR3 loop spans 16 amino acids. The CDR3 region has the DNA TGCGCCAGCAGCTCTAGCGGGATGGGGGCCCCAGATACGCAGTATTTT. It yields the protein CASSSSGMGAPDTQYF.

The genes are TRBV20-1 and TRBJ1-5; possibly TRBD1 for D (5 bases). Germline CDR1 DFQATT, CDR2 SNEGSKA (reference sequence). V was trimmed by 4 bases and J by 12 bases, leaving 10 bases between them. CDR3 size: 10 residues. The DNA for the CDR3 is TGCAGTGCTACCCGGGACGGCCAGCATTTT. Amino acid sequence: CSATRDGQHF.

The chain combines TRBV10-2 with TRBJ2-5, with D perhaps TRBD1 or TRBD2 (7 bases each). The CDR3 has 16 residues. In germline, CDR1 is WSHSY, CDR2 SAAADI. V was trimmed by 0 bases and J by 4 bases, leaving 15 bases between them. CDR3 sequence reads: CASSESRGRGRETQYF. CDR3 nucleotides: TGCGCCAGCAGTGAGTCAAGGGGGCGGGGGAGAGAGACCCAGTACTTC.

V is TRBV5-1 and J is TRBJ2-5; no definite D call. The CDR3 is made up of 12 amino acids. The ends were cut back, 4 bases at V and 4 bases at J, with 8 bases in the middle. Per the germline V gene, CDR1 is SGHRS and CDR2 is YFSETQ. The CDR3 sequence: CASSLDLETQYF. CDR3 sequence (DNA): TGCGCCAGCAGCCTCGATCTAGAGACCCAGTACTTC. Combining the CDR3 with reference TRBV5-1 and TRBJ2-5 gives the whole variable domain KAGVTQTPRYLIKTRGQQVTLSCSPISGHRSVSWYQQTPGQGLQFLFEYFSETQRNKGNFPGRFSGRQFSNSRSEMNVSTLELGDSALYLCASSLDLETQYFGPGTRLLVL.